The following is a T cell receptor beta chain sequence with its context. Its specificity is unknown. The data were taken from a study of T cell responses to AZD1222 COVID-19 vaccine. Study findings and constraints: An increase in Spike-specific TCR breadth and depth was observed after two AZD1222 doses. Among AZD1222 vaccinees, only six were seropositive at baseline.

Here immunoSEQ multiplex PCR was the method, and the copy in TCRdb shows in-frame clones only, minus some. The sample consists of 50,000 to 65,000 clones, about four fifths of them appearing once. This CDR3 is 15 amino acids long. Germline CDR1 is MDHEN and CDR2 is SYDVKM. V shed 5 bases and J 10 bases; nucleotides not matched to a gene: 9. This sequence originates from an adult who received the AZD1222 COVID-19 vaccine. V usage is TRBV28 and J usage is TRBJ1-6, with 9 bases fitting TRBD1. The sequencing here drew on peripheral blood, taken 28 days after the second AZD1222 dose. Here the CDR3 DNA reads TGTGCCAGCAGTACCCTACAGGGGGCGTTGTCACCCCTCCACTTT. Protein product: CASSTLQGALSPLHF.